Below, 23 T cell receptor beta chains from the same sample are listed, as sequenced in a study of shared clonotypes between healthy human individuals. This table comes from immunoSEQ multiplex PCR, and its TCRdb copy is limited to in-frame clones, with some not included. The sample lists some 2,000,000 clones; more than 90% were seen once. Sequencing was carried out using naive CD4+ T cells sorted from blood. As to subset: CD45RA+ positively selected. The origin of the receptors is a young man in good health.

The chain couples TRBV7-2 to TRBJ2-7; the D is unclear. CDR3 size: 14 residues. V dropped 3 bases and J dropped 2 bases, with 11 bases sitting between them. Germline V gene lookup returns CDR1 SGHTA and CDR2 FQGNSA. The CDR3 loop reads CASSFAGQTYEQYF. The CDR3 DNA sequence: TGTGCCAGCAGCTTCGCCGGGCAGACCTACGAGCAGTACTTC.

The chain combines TRBV7-2 with TRBJ2-2, with D tentatively TRBD1 or TRBD2 (5 bases each). Trimming removed 5 bases at V and 6 bases at J, with 10 bases between. CDR1 SGHTA and CDR2 FQGNSA come from the germline V gene. The CDR3 runs 13 residues. CDR3 bases: TGTGCCAGCAGCCGGACGGGGCCCGGGGAGCTGTTTTTT. Its translation: CASSRTGPGELFF.

The rearrangement links TRBV27 to TRBJ2-7; TRBD1 is a possible D gene (6 bases). The CDR3 has 16 residues. Trimming left V 5 bases short and J 4 bases short, with 21 bases between. Germline lookup yields CDR1 MNHEY and CDR2 SMNVEV (reference sequence). CDR3 protein: CASSPRLLGTTYEQYF. The DNA for the CDR3 is TGTGCCAGCAGTCCACGACTCCTCGGGACAACGTACGAGCAGTACTTC.

As to this clone: One junction end does not reproduce the germline sequence, and a read error may be involved. Other DNA sequences in this sample translate to the same CDR3. J is TRBJ2-7 and V is TRBV5-4; 11 bases map to TRBD1. Germline V lookup: CDR1 SGHNT, CDR2 YYREEE (reference sequence). The CDR3 is 14 amino acids. In DNA form, the CDR3 reads TGTGCCAGCAGTTTGGACAGGGGGCCCTACGAGCAGTACTTC. Residues: CASSLDRGPYEQYF.

The chain combines TRBV6-5 with TRBJ1-2; D unresolved. Between the trimmed V and J ends, which lost 7 bases and 8 bases, there was a span of 17 bases. Germline CDR1 is MNHEY and CDR2 is SVGAGI. There are 13 residues in the CDR3. CDR3 in amino acids: CASKREGFGGYTF. The CDR3 DNA is TGTGCCAGCAAGCGGGAAGGATTTGGCGGCTACACCTTC.

V and J are TRBV6-1 and TRBJ1-5; D possibly corresponds to TRBD1 (5 bases). V was clipped by 8 bases and J by 0 bases, with 14 bases between them. Germline assignment: CDR1 MNHNS and CDR2 SASEGT. This CDR3 region has 15 residues. CDR3 residues: CASWAQGYSNQPQHF. Written as DNA, the CDR3 is TGTGCCAGCTGGGCCCAGGGTTATAGCAATCAGCCCCAGCATTTT.

V is TRBV25-1 and J is TRBJ2-7, with TRBD1 matching over 9 bases. Germline values: CDR1 MGHDK, CDR2 SYGVNS. V lost 4 bases, J lost 4 bases, and 8 bases stayed unmatched. The CDR3 contains 15 residues. The CDR3 DNA sequence: TGTGCCAGCAGTGCCCTTAGACAGGGGGGGTACGAGCAGTACTTC. Translation gives CASSALRQGGYEQYF.

The chain recombines TRBV5-1 with TRBJ1-2; D possibly corresponds to TRBD1 (6 bases). Germline assignment: CDR1 SGHRS and CDR2 YFSETQ. Trimming cost V 4 bases and J 4 bases, with 11 bases left between them. CDR3 size: 13 residues. CDR3 loop: CASSQTTGYGYTF. CDR3 coding DNA: TGCGCCAGCAGCCAAACGACAGGCTATGGCTACACCTTC.

Points on this clone: Different DNA sequences within this sample yield the same CDR3. The chain carries TRBV5-1 and TRBJ1-1, with unresolved D. Germline CDR1 SGHRS, CDR2 YFSETQ. The CDR3 loop spans 14 amino acids. The germline V and J ends were trimmed by 3 bases and 0 bases, with 9 bases remaining between them. The CDR3 region is CASSSTSMNTEAFF. The CDR3 DNA is TGCGCCAGCAGCTCCACATCCATGAACACTGAAGCTTTCTTT. Looking up the rest from reference TRBV5-1 and TRBJ1-1 gives the full variable domain: KAGVTQTPRYLIKTRGQQVTLSCSPISGHRSVSWYQQTPGQGLQFLFEYFSETQRNKGNFPGRFSGRQFSNSRSEMNVSTLELGDSALYLCASSSTSMNTEAFFGQGTRLTVV.

The chain is built from TRBV6-5 and TRBJ2-7; possibly TRBD2 for D (7 bases). V dropped 2 bases and J dropped 5 bases, with 19 bases sitting between them. The length of the CDR3 is 16 residues. Germline lookup yields CDR1 MNHEY and CDR2 SVGAGI. This CDR3 reads CASSYGGGPLQHEQYF. CDR3 in DNA: TGTGCCAGCAGTTACGGCGGGGGCCCCCTTCAGCACGAGCAGTACTTC.

This chain joins TRBV6-5 and TRBJ2-5; the match to TRBD2 covers 7 bases. Germline CDR1 is MNHEY and CDR2 is SVGAGI. The CDR3 contains 12 residues. J was trimmed by 4 bases and V by 10 bases; bases with no gene match: 6. CDR3 in amino acids: CATQRDRETQYF. The CDR3 DNA is TGTGCCACCCAGCGGGACCGAGAGACCCAGTACTTC.

Points on this clone: The same CDR3 also results from other DNA sequences found in this sample. The rearrangement links TRBV19 to TRBJ2-2; 8 bases agree with TRBD2. J was trimmed by 2 bases and V by 1 base; bases with no gene match: 3. This CDR3 has 16 residues. CDR1 and CDR2 from the germline V gene are LNHDA and SQIVND (reference sequence). CDR3 in amino acids: CASSIGLAGNTGELFF. The CDR3 DNA follows: TGTGCCAGTAGTATAGGGCTAGCGGGCAACACCGGGGAGCTGTTTTTT.

This chain joins TRBV6-1 and TRBJ2-5, with 8 bases that match TRBD1. The CDR3 consists of 15 residues. CDR1 and CDR2 (germline): MNHNS, SASEGT. J gave up 4 bases and V 5 bases, and 9 bases lay outside the gene matches. The CDR3 sequence is CASSLNPGQAETQYF. CDR3 bases: TGTGCCAGCAGTTTAAACCCGGGACAGGCAGAGACCCAGTACTTC.

This chain joins TRBV14 and TRBJ2-5; weak D call: TRBD1 (6 bases). Trimming cost V 1 base and J 4 bases, with 16 bases left between them. CDR1 and CDR2 (germline): SGHDN, FVKESK. This CDR3 contains 16 residues. DNA of the CDR3: TGTGCCAGCAGCCAAGTTCTTACGAGAGGGGGAGAGACCCAGTACTTC. It specifies CASSQVLTRGGETQYF.

The rearrangement joins TRBV4-1 to TRBJ2-4; no firm D call. The length of the CDR3 is 17 residues. CDR1 and CDR2 from the germline V gene are MGHRA and YSYEKL. V lost 4 bases to trimming and J lost 1 base, with 17 bases between them. CDR3 loop: CASSPNPTAVAKNIQYF. Written as DNA, the CDR3 is TGCGCCAGCAGCCCAAATCCGACGGCGGTCGCCAAAAACATTCAGTACTTC.

This chain uses TRBV7-2 with TRBJ1-2, with TRBD1 as a possible D gene (5 bases). This CDR3 has 14 amino acids. Trimming took off 5 bases at V and 2 bases at J, with 12 bases between the two ends. CDR1 is SGHTA and CDR2 is FQGNSA in the germline V gene. CDR3 in amino acids: CASSRRQNNYGYTF. In DNA form, the CDR3 reads TGTGCCAGCAGCCGTCGACAGAACAACTATGGCTACACCTTC.

The chain has TRBV30 and TRBJ1-4; D remains unclear. CDR3 size: 13 residues. CDR1 and CDR2 (germline): GTSNPN, SVGIG (reference sequence). Deletions cut 4 bases from V and 3 bases from J, with 9 bases between. The CDR3 spells CAWMGSPNEKLFF. The CDR3 DNA reads as TGTGCCTGGATGGGCTCTCCTAATGAAAAACTGTTTTTT.

Here the CDR3 reads CAISGDRAITYEQYF. The CDR3 region has the DNA TGTGCCATCTCTGGGGACAGGGCCATTACCTACGAGCAGTACTTC. The chain combines TRBV27 with TRBJ2-7, with 9 bases fitting TRBD1. The CDR3 extends over 15 amino acids. V lost 10 bases to trimming and J lost 2 bases; unmatched junction nucleotides: 12. The germline gives CDR1 MNHEY, CDR2 SMNVEV (reference sequence).

This clone was observed once. V usage is TRBV18 and J usage is TRBJ1-3; 9 bases align to TRBD1. Germline assignment: CDR1 KGHSH and CDR2 LQKENI. With 6 bases clipped from V and 4 bases from J, the junction kept 10 bases outside the gene matches. The CDR3 is made up of 16 amino acids. CDR3 nucleotide sequence: TGTGCCAGCTCTCCCCTAAGGACAGGGGTCGGAAACACCATATATTTT. This translates into CASSPLRTGVGNTIYF.

The gene calls are TRBV6-1 and TRBJ2-3; no definite D call. Germline V gene sequence: CDR1 MNHNS, CDR2 SASEGT. The CDR3 extends over 17 amino acids. Trimming removed 3 bases from V and 0 bases from J, with 16 bases in between. CDR3: CASSDASQAPSTDTQYF. CDR3 nucleotide sequence: TGTGCCAGCAGTGACGCGTCGCAGGCTCCTAGCACAGATACGCAGTATTTT.

This CDR3 reads CASSLEGSGRLTQYF. The DNA for the CDR3 is TGCGCCAGCAGCTTGGAAGGTAGCGGGCGTTTGACGCAGTATTTT. The J gene is TRBJ2-3, the V gene TRBV5-1, with TRBD2 identical over 7 bases. Unmatched junction bases numbered 10, after V lost 0 bases and J lost 9 bases. CDR1 and CDR2 from the germline V gene are SGHRS and YFSETQ. CDR3 length equals 15 residues. The variable domain in full, with the rest retrieved from reference TRBV5-1 and TRBJ2-3, is KAGVTQTPRYLIKTRGQQVTLSCSPISGHRSVSWYQQTPGQGLQFLFEYFSETQRNKGNFPGRFSGRQFSNSRSEMNVSTLELGDSALYLCASSLEGSGRLTQYFGPGTRLTVL.

The genes are TRBV19 and TRBJ2-6; possible D gene TRBD1, 6 bases. The CDR3 consists of 17 residues. The ends were cut back, 4 bases at V and 2 bases at J, with 15 bases in the middle. The germline V gene has CDR1 LNHDA and CDR2 SQIVND (reference sequence). CDR3 sequence (DNA): TGTGCCAGTAGTAAGGTACAGGGTATGACTGGGGCCAACGTCCTGACTTTC. Amino acids: CASSKVQGMTGANVLTF.

The chain combines TRBV25-1 with TRBJ2-7, with 7 nucleotides matching TRBD1. Germline V gene sequence: CDR1 MGHDK, CDR2 SYGVNS. V was clipped by 6 bases and J by 6 bases; unmatched bases: 14. The CDR3 extends over 15 amino acids. Written as DNA, the CDR3 is TGTGCCAGCAGGGAACCGGGACAGTCACTTTCCGAGCAGTACTTC. Protein: CASREPGQSLSEQYF.